This is a list of T cell receptor beta chains from one sample in a study of control samples from healthy donors and cancer patients. The table came from immunoSEQ multiplex PCR; TCRdb's copy has only in-frame clones and leaves some out. The data show some 120,000 clones, about 90% seen once. The sequenced sample was blood. These receptors all come from a man aged 18 to 29 in good health. CDR3s include the opening cysteine and the closing phenylalanine or tryptophan. The D gene is left open where the match is weak. Clone sizes are given selectively: once, few, many, or a class where the clone is expanded.

abundance	d_gene	v_gene	j_gene	CDR3aa	CDR3nt
-	-	TRBV10-3	TRBJ1-5	CAISERDTGRGQPQHF	TGTGCCATCAGTGAAAGAGACACCGGCCGGGGTCAGCCCCAGCATTTT
-	TRBD2	TRBV6-6	TRBJ2-3	CASSYMTSLDTQYF	TGTGCCAGCAGTTATATGACTAGCTTAGATACGCAGTATTTT
-	-	TRBV5-1	TRBJ1-6	CASSPEGARSNSPLHF	TGCGCCAGCAGCCCAGAAGGGGCGCGTTCTAATTCACCCCTCCACTTT
few	-	TRBV3-1/TRBV3-2	TRBJ2-5	CASSQSVRTQYF	TGTGCCAGCAGCCAAAGTGTACGAACCCAGTACTTC
medium-sized	-	TRBV24-1	TRBJ2-2	CATRPSESNTGELFF	TGTGCCACCAGACCCTCCGAGTCGAACACCGGGGAGCTGTTTTTT
-	-	TRBV27	TRBJ1-1	CASSWGRGRGSTEAFF	TGTGCCAGCAGTTGGGGGAGGGGTAGAGGCAGCACTGAAGCTTTCTTT
-	-	TRBV4-1	TRBJ2-5	CASSHLVAQETQYF	TGCGCCAGCAGCCACCTAGTAGCCCAAGAGACCCAGTACTTC
-	-	TRBV27	TRBJ1-4	CATRRRGATNEKLFF	TGTGCCACACGTAGGAGGGGAGCAACTAATGAAAAACTGTTTTTT
-	-	TRBV4-2	TRBJ2-7	CASSPGERAGVGARGYEQYF	TGTGCCAGCAGCCCGGGCGAAAGGGCCGGCGTGGGCGCGCGAGGGTACGAGCAGTACTTC
-	TRBD1	TRBV5-4	TRBJ1-2	CASSFAGQGNYGYTF	TGTGCCAGCAGCTTCGCGGGACAGGGTAACTATGGCTACACCTTC
-	TRBD1	TRBV14	TRBJ2-3	CASSPSRTGLPDTQYF	TGTGCCAGCAGCCCCAGCCGGACAGGGTTACCAGATACGCAGTATTTT
-	TRBD2	TRBV5-1	TRBJ2-1	CASSILSVGGPGNEQFF	TGCGCCAGCAGCATTCTTTCCGTGGGAGGGCCAGGAAATGAGCAGTTCTTC
few	TRBD2	TRBV5-4	TRBJ2-3	CASSTTSADTQYF	TGTGCCAGCAGCACAACTAGCGCAGATACGCAGTATTTT
-	-	TRBV3-1/TRBV3-2	TRBJ2-1	CASSQGSGDKQFF	TGTGCCAGCAGCCAGGGTTCGGGGGACAAGCAGTTCTTC
-	TRBD1	TRBV18	TRBJ1-5	CASSPDRGGLNQPQHF	TGTGCCAGCTCACCGGACAGGGGAGGGCTAAATCAGCCCCAGCATTTT
-	-	TRBV7-2	TRBJ2-7	CASSFPGSEQYF	TGTGCCAGCAGCTTCCCCGGAAGCGAGCAGTACTTC
-	-	TRBV5-4	TRBJ2-3	CASSFPLPGARASTDTQYF	TGTGCCAGCAGCTTCCCACTGCCGGGCGCGCGGGCTAGCACAGATACGCAGTATTTT
-	TRBD1	TRBV19	TRBJ1-1	CASRYRGNTEAFF	TGTGCCAGTAGGTACAGGGGAAACACTGAAGCTTTCTTT
-	TRBD1	TRBV7-8	TRBJ1-2	CASSHRGLSRGYTF	TGTGCCAGCAGTCACAGGGGGCTGTCGCGAGGCTACACCTTC
-	-	TRBV7-9	TRBJ2-3	CASPTLRGPGAFGTDTQYF	TGTGCCAGCCCAACCTTACGGGGTCCCGGTGCGTTTGGGACAGATACGCAGTATTTT
-	-	TRBV7-2	TRBJ2-1	CASSLRGAKAEQFF	TGTGCCAGCAGCCTTCGGGGGGCGAAAGCTGAGCAGTTCTTC
once	-	TRBV5-1	TRBJ2-1	CASSLVAGGEAEQFF	TGCGCCAGCAGCTTGGTGGCAGGAGGAGAAGCTGAGCAGTTCTTC
-	-	TRBV5-5	TRBJ2-3	CASRLQSQVRGDTQYF	TGTGCCAGCAGGCTTCAGAGTCAGGTTAGGGGAGATACGCAGTATTTT
-	-	TRBV27	TRBJ2-1	CASSRTYNEQFF	TGTGCCAGCAGTCGGACCTACAATGAGCAGTTCTTC
-	TRBD1	TRBV30	TRBJ1-1	CAWDPAGGTEAFF	TGTGCCTGGGATCCGGCAGGGGGAACTGAAGCTTTCTTT
-	-	TRBV5-1	TRBJ2-7	CASRSRTAGSSYEQYF	TGCGCCAGCCGCTCCCGTACCGCGGGGAGCTCCTACGAGCAGTACTTC
-	-	TRBV24-1	TRBJ2-7	CATSDGQLSSYEQYF	TGTGCCACCAGTGACGGACAGTTGAGCTCCTACGAGCAGTACTTC
few	-	TRBV12-3/TRBV12-4	TRBJ1-5	CASSLGVGQPQHF	TGTGCCAGCAGTTTGGGGGTAGGTCAGCCCCAGCATTTT
-	-	TRBV25-1	TRBJ2-3	CASSESRARADTQYF	TGTGCCAGCAGTGAATCGCGGGCGCGAGCCGATACGCAGTATTTT
-	-	TRBV27	TRBJ1-2	CASSLAGYGYTF	TGTGCCAGCAGTTTAGCCGGGTATGGCTACACCTTC
-	-	TRBV9	TRBJ1-1	CASSPRWDTEAFF	TGTGCCAGCAGCCCTAGATGGGACACTGAAGCTTTCTTT
-	TRBD1	TRBV3-1/TRBV3-2	TRBJ2-3	CASSQDRGQIDTQYF	TGTGCCAGCAGCCAAGATAGGGGGCAGATAGATACGCAGTATTTT
-	-	TRBV28	TRBJ2-7	CASSLSGRKYYEQYF	TGTGCCAGCAGTTTATCGGGCAGGAAGTACTACGAGCAGTACTTC
-	TRBD2	TRBV2	TRBJ2-7	CASKRTSGSDSSYEQYF	TGTGCCAGCAAAAGGACTAGCGGGAGTGATAGCTCCTACGAGCAGTACTTC
-	-	TRBV30	TRBJ2-5	CAWSGARETQYF	TGTGCCTGGAGCGGGGCTAGAGAGACCCAGTACTTC
-	-	TRBV7-8	TRBJ1-2	CASSPNNYGYTF	TGTGCCAGCAGCCCCAATAACTATGGCTACACCTTC
-	-	TRBV15	TRBJ2-5	CATSRVELQETQYF	TGTGCCACCAGCAGAGTTGAACTTCAAGAGACCCAGTACTTC
-	TRBD1	TRBV19	TRBJ2-5	CASSPSGTGGPETQYF	TGTGCCAGTAGTCCATCCGGGACAGGGGGCCCAGAGACCCAGTACTTC
-	TRBD2	TRBV5-1	TRBJ2-7	CASSSTTSGRWNEQYF	TGCGCCAGCAGCTCGACCACTAGCGGGAGGTGGAACGAGCAGTACTTC
-	TRBD1	TRBV9	TRBJ2-3	CASSIRQGGTDTQYF	TGTGCCAGCAGCATCCGACAGGGCGGCACAGATACGCAGTATTTT
-	-	TRBV4-1	TRBJ1-2	CASSQDRYYGYTF	TGCGCCAGCAGCCAAGATAGGTACTATGGCTACACCTTC
-	TRBD2	TRBV18	TRBJ2-3	CASSTTSGSRNTQYF	TGTGCCAGCTCCACAACTAGCGGGAGTCGGAATACGCAGTATTTT
-	TRBD1	TRBV11-1	TRBJ1-6	CASSLAGQRSPLHF	TGTGCCAGCAGCTTAGCGGGACAGCGCTCACCCCTCCACTTT
-	-	TRBV29-1	TRBJ2-7	CSVERTGTSGSYEQYF	TGCAGCGTTGAAAGGACGGGGACATCAGGCTCATACGAGCAGTACTTC
-	-	TRBV5-4	TRBJ1-5	CASSYDPNQPQHF	TGTGCCAGCAGCTACGACCCGAATCAGCCCCAGCATTTT
-	-	TRBV9	TRBJ2-4	CASSPSGVLAKNIQYF	TGTGCCAGCAGCCCATCGGGCGTACTAGCCAAAAACATTCAGTACTTC
-	-	TRBV4-3	TRBJ1-2	CASSPDTDNYGYTF	TGCGCCAGCAGCCCAGATACCGATAACTATGGCTACACCTTC
once	-	TRBV6-2/TRBV6-3	TRBJ1-1	CASSYGGGSTEAFF	TGTGCCAGCAGTTACGGGGGGGGAAGCACTGAAGCTTTCTTT
-	TRBD1	TRBV6-4	TRBJ2-3	CASSVGQEHNTQYF	TGTGCCAGCAGTGTGGGACAGGAGCATAATACGCAGTATTTT
-	TRBD1	TRBV5-1	TRBJ2-1	CASSGTGTGPNNEQFF	TGCGCCAGCAGCGGAACCGGGACAGGCCCCAACAATGAGCAGTTCTTC
-	-	TRBV6-5	TRBJ2-6	CASSYSSGSGANVLTF	TGTGCCAGCAGTTACTCGTCTGGGTCTGGGGCCAACGTCCTGACTTTC
-	TRBD1	TRBV29-1	TRBJ2-7	CSTQDREYEQYF	TGCAGCACCCAGGACAGGGAGTACGAGCAGTACTTC
-	-	TRBV27	TRBJ2-2	CASSFGGASTGELFF	TGTGCCAGCAGTTTTGGGGGGGCGTCCACCGGGGAGCTGTTTTTT